The 22 T cell receptor beta chains below all came from one sample that was sequenced in a study of OX40 agonist ivuxolimab in advanced cancers. Repertoires were generated with immunoSEQ multiplex PCR, while TCRdb's copy carries only in-frame clones and drops some. The sample lists around 97,000 clones, about 80% seen once, with approximately 5% in the top ten. The sample in question was CD4+ or CD8+ T cells sorted from blood, obtained in a trial of the OX40 agonist ivuxolimab. These receptors were taken from an adult with an advanced solid tumor such as melanoma, head and neck, liver or kidney cancer.

This sequence joins TRBV27 and TRBJ2-7; a weak D match, TRBD1 (5 bases). V gave up 2 bases and J gave up 2 bases, with 7 bases separating them. CDR1 and CDR2 (germline): MNHEY, SMNVEV (reference sequence). The CDR3 length is 13 residues. The CDR3 region has the DNA TGTGCCAGCAGTTTACAGGGCCCCTACGAGCAGTACTTC. It specifies CASSLQGPYEQYF.

The chain is built from TRBV5-4 and TRBJ1-1; no clear D gene. Germline V gene data show CDR1 as SGHNT and CDR2 as YYREEE (reference sequence). V dropped 0 bases and J dropped 1 base, with 7 bases sitting between them. This CDR3 region has 14 residues. Written as DNA, the CDR3 is TGTGCCAGCAGCTTGGACAGCGCGAACACTGAAGCTTTCTTT. It encodes CASSLDSANTEAFF. Variable domain in full (rest from reference TRBV5-4 and TRBJ1-1): ETGVTQSPTHLIKTRGQQVTLRCSSQSGHNTVSWYQQALGQGPQFIFQYYREEENGRGNFPPRFSGLQFPNYSSELNVNALELDDSALYLCASSLDSANTEAFFGQGTRLTVV.

This clone was picked up one time. The chain joins TRBV20-1 to TRBJ2-3; a possible D gene is TRBD2 (5 bases). Germline V gene data show CDR1 as DFQATT and CDR2 as SNEGSKA (reference sequence). V was clipped by 8 bases and J by 1 base, with 7 bases between them. The CDR3 consists of 11 residues. The CDR3 DNA follows: TGCAGTTCGAGGGGCACAGATACGCAGTATTTT. Amino acid sequence: CSSRGTDTQYF.

This chain uses TRBV2 with TRBJ1-5, with D tentatively TRBD1 (5 bases). V lost 7 bases, J lost 2 bases, and 12 bases lay in between. This CDR3 has 14 amino acids. Germline-derived CDR1 and CDR2 are SNHLY and FYNNEI. The chain's CDR3 is CASNGGSGNQPQHF. CDR3 in DNA: TGTGCCAGCAACGGGGGGTCGGGCAATCAGCCCCAGCATTTT.

This clone was counted only a few times. The V call is TRBV7-9, the J call TRBJ2-2; no clear D. Germline CDR1 reads SEHNR; CDR2 reads FQNEAQ (reference sequence). V dropped 8 bases and J dropped 2 bases, with 12 bases sitting between them. This CDR3 spans 14 amino acids. The CDR3 loop reads CASVRSDNTGELFF. The CDR3 nucleotides read TGTGCCAGCGTTCGGTCGGACAACACCGGGGAGCTGTTTTTT.

V and J are TRBV6-6 and TRBJ2-1, with D perhaps matching TRBD2 (5 bases). Trimming took off 10 bases at V and 1 base at J, with 11 bases between the two ends. CDR3 size: 13 residues. Germline values: CDR1 MNHNY, CDR2 SVGAGI (reference sequence). The CDR3 region is CATKRISYNEQFF. The CDR3 DNA is TGTGCCACAAAGCGGATTTCCTACAATGAGCAGTTCTTC.

The sample holds a few counts of this clone. The V call is TRBV4-3, the J call TRBJ1-5, with 8 nucleotides matching TRBD1. The germline CDR1 and CDR2 sequences are LGHNA and YSLEER. The CDR3 loop spans 15 amino acids. V lost 4 bases and J lost 1; bases outside the gene matches: 3. CDR3 nucleotides: TGCGCCAGCAGCCGGGACAGGTCAAGCAATCAGCCCCAGCATTTT. Translating gives CASSRDRSSNQPQHF.

V and J are TRBV13 and TRBJ2-7; a weak D match, TRBD1 (7 bases). This CDR3 region has 15 residues. The V gene lost 4 bases and the J gene lost 3 bases, with 16 bases spanning the gap. Germline CDR1 and CDR2: PRHDT and FYEKMQ (reference sequence). In nucleotides, the CDR3 is TGTGCCAGCAGCTCGAGGGGGGACAGAGACTACGAGCAGTACTTC. Translating gives CASSSRGDRDYEQYF.

The chain has TRBV18 and TRBJ2-7, with a tentative D call TRBD1 (6 bases). This CDR3 region has 15 residues. V lost 3 bases and J lost 3, with 15 bases in between. The germline V gene has CDR1 KGHSH and CDR2 LQKENI. CDR3 residues: CASSPRGARGYEQYF. As DNA, the CDR3 is TGTGCCAGCTCACCGAGGGGCGCCAGGGGCTACGAGCAGTACTTC.

The gene calls are TRBV5-5 and TRBJ2-7, with no clear D. This CDR3 contains 14 residues. Trimming shortened V by 2 bases and J by 2 bases, and 11 bases separated the two germline ends. Germline loops: CDR1 SGHKS, CDR2 YYEKEE (reference sequence). CDR3 sequence reads: CASSLDTSPYEQYF. CDR3 nucleotide sequence: TGTGCCAGCAGCTTAGACACGTCCCCCTACGAGCAGTACTTC.

The chain couples TRBV4-1 to TRBJ2-7, with D possibly being TRBD1 (5 bases). CDR3 length: 16 residues. In germline, CDR1 is MGHRA, CDR2 YSYEKL. Trimming took off 0 bases at V and 3 bases at J, with 15 bases between the two ends. CDR3 sequence (DNA): TGCGCCAGCAGCCAAGAAGACAGTTGGCAGCACTACGAGCAGTACTTC. Translation gives CASSQEDSWQHYEQYF.

The rearrangement joins TRBV2 to TRBJ2-7, with 8 bases identical to TRBD2. Germline V gene lookup returns CDR1 SNHLY and CDR2 FYNNEI. V was pared by 6 bases and J by 2 bases, with 9 bases of the junction left unmatched. The CDR3 loop spans 15 amino acids. The CDR3, as DNA: TGTGCCAGCAGGACAGGACTAGCCGCAACCTACGAGCAGTACTTC. Its protein product is CASRTGLAATYEQYF.

The chain carries TRBV15 and TRBJ1-5; 8 nucleotides align to TRBD1. Trimming cost V 4 bases and J 3 bases; bases outside gene matches: 11. Germline V lookup: CDR1 LNHNV, CDR2 YYDKDF (reference sequence). The CDR3 covers 17 residues. DNA for the CDR3: TGTGCCACCAGCATCAGGGGACGGGGACAGGTCAATCAGCCCCAGCATTTT. It codes for CATSIRGRGQVNQPQHF.

V and J are TRBV6-5 and TRBJ2-1; 9 bases are a match to TRBD2. Germline lookup yields CDR1 MNHEY and CDR2 SVGAGI. Trimming removed 5 bases from V and 3 bases from J; junction bases left unmatched: 5. CDR3 length equals 15 residues. CDR3 loop: CASSPLAGSYNEQFF. CDR3 DNA sequence: TGTGCCAGCAGTCCTCTAGCGGGGAGCTACAATGAGCAGTTCTTC.

The V gene is TRBV18, the J gene TRBJ1-1; D not resolved. The V end lost 2 bases, the J end lost 1 base, and 5 bases lay between the germline ends. CDR1 KGHSH and CDR2 LQKENI come from the germline V gene. The CDR3 sequence is 13 residues long. CDR3 residues: CASSPEWNTEAFF. CDR3 bases: TGTGCCAGCTCACCAGAGTGGAACACTGAAGCTTTCTTT.

This clone was seen only once. The chain combines TRBV4-2 with TRBJ2-3, with TRBD1 identical over 7 bases. J lost 7 bases, V lost 0 bases, and 13 bases had no gene match. The CDR3 consists of 17 residues. Germline V gives CDR1 LGHNA, CDR2 YNFKEQ. CDR3 DNA: TGTGCCAGCAGCCAAGATCGAGGGGGCAAGGGCTCTAATACGCAGTATTTT. It encodes CASSQDRGGKGSNTQYF.

This clone was picked up a small number of times. The chain carries TRBV30 and TRBJ2-6, with D perhaps matching TRBD1 (5 bases). CDR3 size: 15 residues. Trimming pared 4 bases from V and 4 bases from J, leaving 14 bases between. Germline V gives CDR1 GTSNPN, CDR2 SVGIG (reference sequence). The CDR3 nucleotides are TGTGCCTGGACCCCAGGGTTCACCGGGGCCAACGTCCTGACTTTC. It translates to CAWTPGFTGANVLTF.

The V and J genes are TRBV25-1 and TRBJ2-2; TRBD1 matches 9 bases. The V gene's germline CDR1 is MGHDK and CDR2 SYGVNS. There are 14 residues in the CDR3. Trimming at V came to 8 bases and at J to 8 bases, leaving 9 bases not matched to a gene. The CDR3 here is CASAGTGLRGELFF. The CDR3 coding sequence is TGTGCCAGCGCCGGGACAGGGTTGAGAGGGGAGCTGTTTTTT.

The chain has TRBV5-6 and TRBJ1-4, with D possibly matching TRBD1 (6 bases). The CDR3 totals 17 residues. The V gene lost 1 base and the J gene lost 4 bases, with 17 bases spanning the gap. Germline CDR1 is SGHDT and CDR2 is YYEEEE. CDR3 nucleotide sequence: TGTGCCAGCAGCTTGAGACCCCTGACAGGCATTAATGAAAAACTGTTTTTT. Translating gives CASSLRPLTGINEKLFF.

This chain joins TRBV29-1 and TRBJ1-1, with D perhaps matching TRBD1 (6 bases). The CDR3 extends over 11 amino acids. Germline V gives CDR1 SQVTM, CDR2 ANQGSEA. The V gene lost 6 bases and the J gene lost 5 bases, with 10 bases spanning the gap. In DNA form, the CDR3 reads TGCAGCGTAGCAGGGGAGACTGAAGCTTTCTTT. As protein: CSVAGETEAFF. The complete variable domain, with remaining parts taken from reference TRBV29-1 and TRBJ1-1, reads SAVISQKPSRDICQRGTSLTIQCQVDSQVTMMFWYRQQPGQSLTLIATANQGSEATYESGFVIDKFPISRPNLTFSTLTVSNMSPEDSSIYLCSVAGETEAFFGQGTRLTVV.

V and J are TRBV12-5 and TRBJ1-2, with 7 bases identical to TRBD1. This CDR3 contains 16 residues. The junction had 4 bases not matched to a gene; V was cut back by 0 bases and J by 0 bases. Germline CDR1 reads LGHNT; CDR2 reads FRNRAP. Written as DNA, the CDR3 is TGTGCTAGTGGTTTGGTACTTACAGGGGCTAACTATGGCTACACCTTC. This codes for CASGLVLTGANYGYTF.

Regarding this clone: Other DNA sequences in this sample translate to the same CDR3. V gene TRBV4-1 combines with J gene TRBJ1-1; no clear D gene. Trimming stripped 0 bases from V and 4 bases from J, with 6 bases between. CDR1 is MGHRA and CDR2 is YSYEKL in the germline V gene. This CDR3 region has 13 residues. DNA for the CDR3: TGCGCCAGCAGCCAAGAAGGAGGCACTGAAGCTTTCTTT. Residues: CASSQEGGTEAFF.